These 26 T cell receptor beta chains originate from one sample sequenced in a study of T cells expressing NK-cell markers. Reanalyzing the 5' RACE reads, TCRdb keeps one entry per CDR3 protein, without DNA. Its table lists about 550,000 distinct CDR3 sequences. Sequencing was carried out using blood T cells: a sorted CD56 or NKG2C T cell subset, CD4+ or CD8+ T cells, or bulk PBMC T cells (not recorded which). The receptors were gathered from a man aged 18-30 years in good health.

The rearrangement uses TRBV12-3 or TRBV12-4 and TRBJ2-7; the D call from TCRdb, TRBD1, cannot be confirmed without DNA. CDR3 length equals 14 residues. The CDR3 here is CASSLGGTAYEQYF.

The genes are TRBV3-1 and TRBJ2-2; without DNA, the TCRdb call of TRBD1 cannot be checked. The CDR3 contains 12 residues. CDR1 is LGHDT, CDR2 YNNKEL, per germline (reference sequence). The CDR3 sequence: CASDKGTGELFF.

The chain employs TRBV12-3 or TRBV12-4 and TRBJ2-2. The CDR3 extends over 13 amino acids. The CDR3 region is CASSLGVTGELFF.

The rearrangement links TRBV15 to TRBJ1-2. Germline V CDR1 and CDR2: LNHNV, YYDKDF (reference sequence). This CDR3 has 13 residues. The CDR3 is CATRESQDYGYTF.

The CDR3 reads CASSPNDRGPPYF. The chain joins TRBV28 to TRBJ2-7; checking the TCRdb D call of TRBD1 is not possible without DNA. The CDR3 sequence is 13 residues long. Germline CDR1 and CDR2: MDHEN and SYDVKM.

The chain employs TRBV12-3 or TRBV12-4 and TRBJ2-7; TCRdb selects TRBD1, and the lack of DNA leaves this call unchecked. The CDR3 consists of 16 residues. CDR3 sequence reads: CASSLGVPGVSYEQYF.

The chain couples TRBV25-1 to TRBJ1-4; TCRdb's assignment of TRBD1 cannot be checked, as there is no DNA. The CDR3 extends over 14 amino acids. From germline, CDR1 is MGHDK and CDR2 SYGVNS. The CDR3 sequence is CASHQGAINEKLFF.

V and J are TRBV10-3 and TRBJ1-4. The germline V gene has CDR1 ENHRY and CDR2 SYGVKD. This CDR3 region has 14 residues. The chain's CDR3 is CAISASGTNEKLFF.

The CDR3 spells CATSDPETSQETQYF. The rearrangement uses TRBV24-1 and TRBJ2-5. Germline V lookup: CDR1 KGHDR, CDR2 SFDVKD. The CDR3 has 15 residues.

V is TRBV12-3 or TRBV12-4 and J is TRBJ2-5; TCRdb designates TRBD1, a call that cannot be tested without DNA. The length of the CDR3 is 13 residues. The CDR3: CASTLGAPETQYF.

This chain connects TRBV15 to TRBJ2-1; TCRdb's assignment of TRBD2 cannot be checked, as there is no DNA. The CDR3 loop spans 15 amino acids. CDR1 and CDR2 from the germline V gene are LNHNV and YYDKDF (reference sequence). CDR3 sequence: CATSDPGLPEVEQFF.

The CDR3 region is CSASEGGPNTEAFF. The chain has TRBV20-1 and TRBJ1-1; TCRdb's D gene call, TRBD1, goes unchecked for lack of DNA. In germline, CDR1 is DFQATT, CDR2 SNEGSKA (reference sequence). The CDR3 extends over 14 amino acids.

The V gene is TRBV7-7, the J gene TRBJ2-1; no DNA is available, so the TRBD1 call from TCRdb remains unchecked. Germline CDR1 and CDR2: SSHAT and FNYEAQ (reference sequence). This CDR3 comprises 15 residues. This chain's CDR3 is CASSKDRESYNEQFF.

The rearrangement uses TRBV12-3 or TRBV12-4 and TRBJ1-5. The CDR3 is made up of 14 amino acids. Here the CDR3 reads CASSLGLSNQPQHF.

CDR3 amino acids: CASSLLVADTQYF. The chain employs TRBV14 and TRBJ2-3. CDR3 size: 13 residues. Germline CDR1 reads SGHDN; CDR2 reads FVKESK. Supplemented by reference TRBV14 and TRBJ2-3, the full variable domain reads EAGVTQFPSHSVIEKGQTVTLRCDPISGHDNLYWYRRVMGKEIKFLLHFVKESKQDESGMPNNRFLAERTGGTYSTLKVQPAELEDSGVYFCASSLLVADTQYFGPGTRLTVL.

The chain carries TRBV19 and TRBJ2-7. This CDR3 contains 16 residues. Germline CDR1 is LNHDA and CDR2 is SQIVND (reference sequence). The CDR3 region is CASSRTGQEPSYEQYF.

The CDR3 here is CASSLSAVSTDTQYF. The chain employs TRBV27 and TRBJ2-3. This CDR3 spans 15 amino acids. CDR1 is MNHEY and CDR2 is SMNVEV in the germline V gene (reference sequence).

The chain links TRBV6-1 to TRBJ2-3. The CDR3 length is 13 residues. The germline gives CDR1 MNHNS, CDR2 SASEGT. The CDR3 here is CASSLWSADTQYF.

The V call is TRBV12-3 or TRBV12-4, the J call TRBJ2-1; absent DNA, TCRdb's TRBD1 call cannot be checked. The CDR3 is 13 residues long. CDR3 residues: CASSLIRGDEQFF.

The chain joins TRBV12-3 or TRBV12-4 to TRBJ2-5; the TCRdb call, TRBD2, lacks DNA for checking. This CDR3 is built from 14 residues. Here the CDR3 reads CASSFSPSEETQYF.

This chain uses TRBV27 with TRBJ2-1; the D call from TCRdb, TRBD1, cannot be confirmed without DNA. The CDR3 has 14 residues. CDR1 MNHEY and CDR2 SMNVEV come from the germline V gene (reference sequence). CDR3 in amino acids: CASGRGALRNEQFF.

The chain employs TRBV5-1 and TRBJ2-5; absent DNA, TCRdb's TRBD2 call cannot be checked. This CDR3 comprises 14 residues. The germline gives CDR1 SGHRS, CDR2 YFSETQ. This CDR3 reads CASSSRWRDETQYF.

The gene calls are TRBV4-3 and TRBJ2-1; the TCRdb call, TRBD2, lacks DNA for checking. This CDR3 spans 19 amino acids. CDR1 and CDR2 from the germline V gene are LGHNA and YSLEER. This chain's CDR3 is CASSQGGTSGSVACNEQFF.

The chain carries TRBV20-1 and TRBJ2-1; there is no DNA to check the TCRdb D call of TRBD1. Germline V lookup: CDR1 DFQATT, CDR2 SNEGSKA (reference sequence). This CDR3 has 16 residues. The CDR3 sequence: CSGEMGVGRAYNEQFF.

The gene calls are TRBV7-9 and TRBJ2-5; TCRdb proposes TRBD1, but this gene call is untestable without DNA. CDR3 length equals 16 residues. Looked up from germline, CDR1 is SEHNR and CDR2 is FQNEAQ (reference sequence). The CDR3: CASSLSWDGIEETQYF.

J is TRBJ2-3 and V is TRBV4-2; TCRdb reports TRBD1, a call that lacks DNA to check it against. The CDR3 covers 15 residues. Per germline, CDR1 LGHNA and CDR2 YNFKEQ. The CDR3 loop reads CASSRAAQDTDTQYF.